Sequencing of this TCR beta chain was carried out in a study of neurological immune-mediated disorders. This clonotype was found many times. Using its own MiXCR run on the 5' RACE reads, TCRdb lists one record per CDR3 protein. The table has approximately 50,000 distinct CDR3 sequences, approximately 9.2% seen once. V shed 1 base and J shed 0 bases, with 9 bases lying between them. The CDR3 has 15 residues. Germline V gives CDR1 DFQATT, CDR2 SNEGSKA (reference sequence). Specified time point: longitudinal time-point 3. Sequenced material: PBMCs. The chain recombines TRBV20-1 with TRBJ1-4; D is uncertain. This sequence was found in a middle-aged woman in good health. The CDR3 spells CSARGAVATNEKLFF. CDR3 DNA sequence: TGCAGTGCTAGAGGGGCGGTTGCAACTAATGAAAAACTGTTTTTT.